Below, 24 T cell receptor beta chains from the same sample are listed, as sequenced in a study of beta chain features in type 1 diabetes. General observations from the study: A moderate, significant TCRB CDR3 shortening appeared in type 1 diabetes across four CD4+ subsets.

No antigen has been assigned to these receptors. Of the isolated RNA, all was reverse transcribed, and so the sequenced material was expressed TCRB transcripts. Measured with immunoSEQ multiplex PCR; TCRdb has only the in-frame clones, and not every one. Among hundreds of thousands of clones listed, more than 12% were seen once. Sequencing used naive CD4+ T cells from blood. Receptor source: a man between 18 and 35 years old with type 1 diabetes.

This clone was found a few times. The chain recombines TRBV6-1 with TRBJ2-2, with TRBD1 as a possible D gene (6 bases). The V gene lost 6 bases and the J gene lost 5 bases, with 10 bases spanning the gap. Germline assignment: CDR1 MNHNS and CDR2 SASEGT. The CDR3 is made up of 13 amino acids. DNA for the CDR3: TGTGCCAGCAGCCGGACAGCAACCGGGGAGCTGTTTTTT. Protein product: CASSRTATGELFF.

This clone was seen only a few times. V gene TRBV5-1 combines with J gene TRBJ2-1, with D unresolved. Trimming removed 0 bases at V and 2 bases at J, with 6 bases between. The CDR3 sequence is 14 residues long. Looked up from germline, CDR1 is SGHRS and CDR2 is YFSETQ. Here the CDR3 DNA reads TGCGCCAGCAGCTTGGACGGACCCTACAATGAGCAGTTCTTC. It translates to CASSLDGPYNEQFF.

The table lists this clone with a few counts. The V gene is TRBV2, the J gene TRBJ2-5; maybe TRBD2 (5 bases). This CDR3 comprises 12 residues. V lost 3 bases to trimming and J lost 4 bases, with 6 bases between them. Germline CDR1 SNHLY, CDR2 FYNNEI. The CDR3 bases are TGTGCCAGCAGTGATGGAGGAGAGACCCAGTACTTC. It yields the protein CASSDGGETQYF.

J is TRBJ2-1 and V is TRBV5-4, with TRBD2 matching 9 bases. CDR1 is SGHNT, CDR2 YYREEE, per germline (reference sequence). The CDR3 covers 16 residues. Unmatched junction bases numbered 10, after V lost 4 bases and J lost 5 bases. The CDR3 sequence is CASSPGGGRAHNEQFF. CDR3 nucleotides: TGTGCCAGCAGCCCGGGGGGCGGGAGGGCCCACAATGAGCAGTTCTTC.

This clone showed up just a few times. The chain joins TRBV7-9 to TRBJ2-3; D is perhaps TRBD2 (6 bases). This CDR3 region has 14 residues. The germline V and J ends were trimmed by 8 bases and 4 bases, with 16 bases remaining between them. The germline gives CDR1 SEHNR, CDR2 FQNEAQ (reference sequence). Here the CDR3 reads CASPLAESPDTQYF. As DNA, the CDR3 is TGTGCCAGCCCCTTAGCGGAAAGCCCAGATACGCAGTATTTT.

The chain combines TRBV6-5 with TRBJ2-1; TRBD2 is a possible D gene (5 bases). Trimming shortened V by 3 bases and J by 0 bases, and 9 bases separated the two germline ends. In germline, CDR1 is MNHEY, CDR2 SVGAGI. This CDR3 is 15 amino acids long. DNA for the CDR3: TGTGCCAGCAGTTATAAGCGGACCTCCTACAATGAGCAGTTCTTC. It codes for CASSYKRTSYNEQFF.

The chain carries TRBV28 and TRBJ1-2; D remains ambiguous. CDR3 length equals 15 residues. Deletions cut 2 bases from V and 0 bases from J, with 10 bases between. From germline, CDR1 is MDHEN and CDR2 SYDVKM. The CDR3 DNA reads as TGTGCCAGCAGTTTAGGAGGCGGCTCTAACTATGGCTACACCTTC. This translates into CASSLGGGSNYGYTF.

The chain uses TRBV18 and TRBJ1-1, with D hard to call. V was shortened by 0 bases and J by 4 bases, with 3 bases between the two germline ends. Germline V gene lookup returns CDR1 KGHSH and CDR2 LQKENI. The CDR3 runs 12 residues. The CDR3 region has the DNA TGTGCCAGCTCACCACCGGTCACTGAAGCTTTCTTT. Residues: CASSPPVTEAFF.

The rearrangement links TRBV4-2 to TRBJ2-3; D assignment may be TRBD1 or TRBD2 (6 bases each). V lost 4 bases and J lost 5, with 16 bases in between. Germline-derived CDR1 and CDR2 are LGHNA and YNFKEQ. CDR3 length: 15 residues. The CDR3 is CASSPRGLQEDTQYF. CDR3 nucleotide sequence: TGTGCCAGCAGCCCCAGGGGACTCCAAGAAGATACGCAGTATTTT.

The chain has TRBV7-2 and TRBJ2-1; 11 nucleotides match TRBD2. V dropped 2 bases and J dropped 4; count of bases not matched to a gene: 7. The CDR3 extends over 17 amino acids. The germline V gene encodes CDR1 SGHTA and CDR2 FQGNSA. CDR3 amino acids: CASSLFTSGRIYNEQFF. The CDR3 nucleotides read TGTGCCAGCAGCTTATTTACTAGCGGGAGAATTTACAATGAGCAGTTCTTC.

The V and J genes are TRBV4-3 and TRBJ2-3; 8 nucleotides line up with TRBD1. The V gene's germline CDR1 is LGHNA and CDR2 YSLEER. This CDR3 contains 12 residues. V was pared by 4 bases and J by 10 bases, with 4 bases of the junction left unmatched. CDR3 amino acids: CASSLRQGPQYF. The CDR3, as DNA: TGCGCCAGCAGCCTTCGACAGGGGCCGCAGTATTTT.

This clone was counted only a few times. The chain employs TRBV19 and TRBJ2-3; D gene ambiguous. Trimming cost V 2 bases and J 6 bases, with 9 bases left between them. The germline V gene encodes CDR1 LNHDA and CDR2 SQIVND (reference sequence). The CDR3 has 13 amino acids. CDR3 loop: CASSILTADTQYF. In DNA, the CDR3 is TGTGCCAGTAGTATACTAACAGCCGATACGCAGTATTTT.

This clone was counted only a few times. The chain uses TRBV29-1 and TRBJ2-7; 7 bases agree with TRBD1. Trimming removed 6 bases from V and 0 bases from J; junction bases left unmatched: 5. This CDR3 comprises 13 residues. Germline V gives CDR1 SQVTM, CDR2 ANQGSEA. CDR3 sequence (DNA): TGCAGCGTCAGACAGGGTCCCTCCTACGAGCAGTACTTC. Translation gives CSVRQGPSYEQYF.

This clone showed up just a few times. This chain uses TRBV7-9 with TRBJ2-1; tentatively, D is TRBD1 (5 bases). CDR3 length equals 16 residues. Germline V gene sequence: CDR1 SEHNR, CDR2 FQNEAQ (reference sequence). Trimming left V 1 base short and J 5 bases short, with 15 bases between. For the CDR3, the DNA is TGTGCCAGCAGCTTAGGTCTGGGGCAGTTCGACAATGAGCAGTTCTTC. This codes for CASSLGLGQFDNEQFF.

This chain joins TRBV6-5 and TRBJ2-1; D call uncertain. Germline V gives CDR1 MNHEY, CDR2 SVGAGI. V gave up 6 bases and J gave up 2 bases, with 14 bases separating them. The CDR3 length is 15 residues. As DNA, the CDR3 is TGTGCCAGCAGGTGGGTGGCAGTAGCCTACAATGAGCAGTTCTTC. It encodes CASRWVAVAYNEQFF.

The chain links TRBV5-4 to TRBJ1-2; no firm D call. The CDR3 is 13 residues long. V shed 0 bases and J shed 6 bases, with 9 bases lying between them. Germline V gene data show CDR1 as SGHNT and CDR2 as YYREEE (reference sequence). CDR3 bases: TGTGCCAGCAGCTTGGCCGGCACAGATGGCTACACCTTC. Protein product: CASSLAGTDGYTF.

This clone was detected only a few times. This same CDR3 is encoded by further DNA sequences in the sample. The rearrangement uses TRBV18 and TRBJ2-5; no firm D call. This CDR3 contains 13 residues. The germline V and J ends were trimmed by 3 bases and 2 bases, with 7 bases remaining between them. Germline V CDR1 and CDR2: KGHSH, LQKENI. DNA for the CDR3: TGTGCCAGCTCACCGGACCTACAAGAGACCCAGTACTTC. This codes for CASSPDLQETQYF.

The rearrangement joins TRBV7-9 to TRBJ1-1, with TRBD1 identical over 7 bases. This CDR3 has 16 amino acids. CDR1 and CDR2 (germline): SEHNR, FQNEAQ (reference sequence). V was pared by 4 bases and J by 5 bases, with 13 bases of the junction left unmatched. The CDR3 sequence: CASSSKGASWRTEAFF. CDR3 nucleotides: TGTGCCAGCAGCTCGAAGGGGGCGAGTTGGAGAACTGAAGCTTTCTTT.

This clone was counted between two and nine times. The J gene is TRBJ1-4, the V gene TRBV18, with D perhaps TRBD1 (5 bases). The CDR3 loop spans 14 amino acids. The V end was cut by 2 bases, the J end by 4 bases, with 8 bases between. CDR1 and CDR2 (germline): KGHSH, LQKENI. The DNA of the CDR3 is TGTGCCAGCTCACCAGCAGGGAATAATGAAAAACTGTTTTTT. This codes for CASSPAGNNEKLFF.

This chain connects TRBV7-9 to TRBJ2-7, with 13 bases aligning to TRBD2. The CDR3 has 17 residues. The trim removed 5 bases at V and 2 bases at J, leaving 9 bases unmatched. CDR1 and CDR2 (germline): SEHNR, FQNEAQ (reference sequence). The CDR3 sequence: CASSKWTSGRSPYEQYF. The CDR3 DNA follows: TGTGCCAGCAGCAAATGGACTAGCGGGAGATCTCCCTACGAGCAGTACTTC.

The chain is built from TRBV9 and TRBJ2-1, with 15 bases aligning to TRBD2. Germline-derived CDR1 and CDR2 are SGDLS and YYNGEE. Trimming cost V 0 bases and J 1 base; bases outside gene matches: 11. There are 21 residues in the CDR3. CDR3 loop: CASSVVPGLAGGDKSYNEQFF. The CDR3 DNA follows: TGTGCCAGCAGCGTAGTCCCGGGACTAGCGGGAGGCGATAAGTCCTACAATGAGCAGTTCTTC. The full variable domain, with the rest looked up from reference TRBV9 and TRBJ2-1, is DSGVTQTPKHLITATGQRVTLRCSPRSGDLSVYWYQQSLDQGLQFLIQYYNGEERAKGNILERFSAQQFPDLHSELNLSSLELGDSALYFCASSVVPGLAGGDKSYNEQFFGPGTRLTVL.

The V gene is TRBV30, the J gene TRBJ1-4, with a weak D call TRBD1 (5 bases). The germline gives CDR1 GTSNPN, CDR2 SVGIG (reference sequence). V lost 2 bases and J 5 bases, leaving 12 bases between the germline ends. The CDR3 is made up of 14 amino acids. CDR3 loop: CAWSIDSLNEKLFF. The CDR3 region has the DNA TGTGCCTGGAGTATCGACAGCCTAAATGAAAAACTGTTTTTT.

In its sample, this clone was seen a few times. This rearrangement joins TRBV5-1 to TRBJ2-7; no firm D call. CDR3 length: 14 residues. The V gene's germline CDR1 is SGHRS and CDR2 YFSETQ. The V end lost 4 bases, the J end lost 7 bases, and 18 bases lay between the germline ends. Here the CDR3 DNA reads TGCGCCAGCAGCGTTTTACCGGGCCCCGAGGAGCAGTACTTC. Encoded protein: CASSVLPGPEEQYF. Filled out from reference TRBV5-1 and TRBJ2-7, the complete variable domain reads KAGVTQTPRYLIKTRGQQVTLSCSPISGHRSVSWYQQTPGQGLQFLFEYFSETQRNKGNFPGRFSGRQFSNSRSEMNVSTLELGDSALYLCASSVLPGPEEQYFGPGTRLTVT.

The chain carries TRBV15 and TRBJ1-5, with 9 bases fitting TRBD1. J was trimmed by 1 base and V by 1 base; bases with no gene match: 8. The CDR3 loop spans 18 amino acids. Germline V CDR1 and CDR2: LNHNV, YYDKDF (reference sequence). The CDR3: CATSRGSTGGWSNQPQHF. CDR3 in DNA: TGTGCCACCAGCAGAGGATCGACAGGGGGTTGGAGCAATCAGCCCCAGCATTTT.